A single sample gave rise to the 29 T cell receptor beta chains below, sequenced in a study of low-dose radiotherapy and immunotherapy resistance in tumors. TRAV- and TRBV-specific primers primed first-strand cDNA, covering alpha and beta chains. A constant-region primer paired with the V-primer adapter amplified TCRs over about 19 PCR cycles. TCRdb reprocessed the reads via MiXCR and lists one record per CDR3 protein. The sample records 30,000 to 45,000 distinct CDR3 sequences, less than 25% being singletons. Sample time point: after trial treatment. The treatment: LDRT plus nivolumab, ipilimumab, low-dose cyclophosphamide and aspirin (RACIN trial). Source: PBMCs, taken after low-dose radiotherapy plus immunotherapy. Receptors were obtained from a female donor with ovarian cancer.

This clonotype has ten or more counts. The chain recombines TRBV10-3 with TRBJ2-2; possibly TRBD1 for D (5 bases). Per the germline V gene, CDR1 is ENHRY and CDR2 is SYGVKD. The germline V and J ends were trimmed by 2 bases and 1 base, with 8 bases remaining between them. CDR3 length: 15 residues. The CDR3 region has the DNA TGTGCCATCAGTGAGCGAACAGGGAACACCGGGGAGCTGTTTTTT. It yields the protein CAISERTGNTGELFF.

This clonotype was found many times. CDR3 nucleotide sequence: TGTGCCAGCAGTTTATCCCCCAGGTTGGCGGTGGGTGAAAAACTGTTTTTT. Translating gives CASSLSPRLAVGEKLFF. The rearrangement uses TRBV27 and TRBJ1-4; D ambiguous. There are 17 residues in the CDR3. The germline CDR1 and CDR2 sequences are MNHEY and SMNVEV (reference sequence). V shed 0 bases and J shed 7 bases, with 18 bases lying between them.

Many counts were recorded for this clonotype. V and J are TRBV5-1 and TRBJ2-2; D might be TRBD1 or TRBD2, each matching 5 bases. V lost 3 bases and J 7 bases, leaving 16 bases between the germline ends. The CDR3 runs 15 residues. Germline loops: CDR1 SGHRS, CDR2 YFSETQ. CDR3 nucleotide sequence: TGCGCCAGCAGCTCGTCATACGGGGCGGGCGGGGAGCTGTTTTTT. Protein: CASSSSYGAGGELFF.

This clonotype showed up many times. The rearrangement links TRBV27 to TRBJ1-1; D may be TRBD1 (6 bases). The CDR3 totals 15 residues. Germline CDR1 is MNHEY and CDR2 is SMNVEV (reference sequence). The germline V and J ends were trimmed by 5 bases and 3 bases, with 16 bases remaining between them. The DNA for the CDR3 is TGTGCCAGCAGTCCGGGGGCCTACAGGTACACTGAAGCTTTCTTT. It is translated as CASSPGAYRYTEAFF.

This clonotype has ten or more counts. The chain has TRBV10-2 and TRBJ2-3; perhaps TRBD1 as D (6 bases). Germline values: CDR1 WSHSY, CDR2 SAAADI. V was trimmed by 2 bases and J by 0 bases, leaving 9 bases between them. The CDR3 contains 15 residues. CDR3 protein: CASSEQGSSTDTQYF. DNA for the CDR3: TGCGCCAGCAGTGAGCAGGGGTCGAGCACAGATACGCAGTATTTT.

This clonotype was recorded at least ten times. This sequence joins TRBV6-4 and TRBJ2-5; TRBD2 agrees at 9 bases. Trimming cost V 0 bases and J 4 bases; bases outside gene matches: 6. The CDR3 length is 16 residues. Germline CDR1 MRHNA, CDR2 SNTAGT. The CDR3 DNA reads TGTGCCAGCAGTGACTCGATTAGCGGGAGAGGAGAGACCCAGTACTTC. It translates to CASSDSISGRGETQYF.

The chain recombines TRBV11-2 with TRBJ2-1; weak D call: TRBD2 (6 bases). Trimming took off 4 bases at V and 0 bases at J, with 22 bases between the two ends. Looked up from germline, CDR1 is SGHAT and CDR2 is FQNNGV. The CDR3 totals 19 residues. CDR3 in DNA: TGTGCCAGCAGCTCCTATTCTGGGGGTAGCGGCGGCTCCTACAATGAGCAGTTCTTC. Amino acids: CASSSYSGGSGGSYNEQFF.

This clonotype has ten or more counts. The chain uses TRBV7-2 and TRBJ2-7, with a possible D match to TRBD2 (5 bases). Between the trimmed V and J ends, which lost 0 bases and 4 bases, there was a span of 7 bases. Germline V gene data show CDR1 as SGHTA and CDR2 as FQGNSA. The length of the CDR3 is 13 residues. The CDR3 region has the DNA TGTGCCAGCAGCTTAGCGCCGGGGTACGAGCAGTACTTC. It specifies CASSLAPGYEQYF. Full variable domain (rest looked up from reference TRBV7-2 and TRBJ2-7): GAGVSQSPSNKVTEKGKDVELRCDPISGHTALYWYRQSLGQGLEFLIYFQGNSAPDKSGLPSDRFSAERTGGSVSTLTIQRTQQEDSAVYLCASSLAPGYEQYFGPGTRLTVT.

CDR3 loop: CASSLRAGTDTQYF. CDR3 sequence (DNA): TGTGCCAGCAGCTTGCGGGCGGGCACAGATACGCAGTATTTT. V is TRBV5-6 and J is TRBJ2-3; D not resolved. The germline V gene has CDR1 SGHDT and CDR2 YYEEEE. Trimming removed 1 base from V and 1 base from J, with 7 bases in between. The CDR3 consists of 14 residues.

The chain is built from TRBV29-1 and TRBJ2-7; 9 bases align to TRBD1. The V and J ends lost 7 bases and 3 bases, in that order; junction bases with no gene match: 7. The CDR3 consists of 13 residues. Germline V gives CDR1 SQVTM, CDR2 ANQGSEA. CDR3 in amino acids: CSGTGTGSYEQYF. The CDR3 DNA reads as TGCAGCGGTACCGGGACAGGGAGCTACGAGCAGTACTTC.

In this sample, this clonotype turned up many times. CDR3: CASSTPPRAYEQYF. The CDR3 DNA reads TGTGCCAGCAGCACCCCCCCCCGGGCCTACGAGCAGTACTTC. This chain uses TRBV12-3 or TRBV12-4 with TRBJ2-7; no firm D call. CDR3 length: 14 residues. Trimming pared 6 bases from V and 2 bases from J, leaving 14 bases between.

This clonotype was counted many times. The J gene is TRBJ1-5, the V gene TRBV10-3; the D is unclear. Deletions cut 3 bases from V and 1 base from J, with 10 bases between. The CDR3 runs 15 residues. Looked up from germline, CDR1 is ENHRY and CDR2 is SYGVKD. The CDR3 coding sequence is TGTGCCATCAGTGAAAAGGGTCAGAGCAATCAGCCCCAGCATTTT. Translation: CAISEKGQSNQPQHF.

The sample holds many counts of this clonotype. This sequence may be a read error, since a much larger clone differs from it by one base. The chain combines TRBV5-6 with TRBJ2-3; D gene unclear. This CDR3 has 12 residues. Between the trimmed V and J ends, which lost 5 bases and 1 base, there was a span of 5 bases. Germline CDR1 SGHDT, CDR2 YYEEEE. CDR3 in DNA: TGTGCCAGCAGTTGGGGCACAGATACGCAGTATTTT. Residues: CASSWGTDTQYF. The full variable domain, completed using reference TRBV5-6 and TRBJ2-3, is DAGVTQSPTHLIKTRGQQVTLRCSPKSGHDTVSWYQQALGQGPQFIFQYYEEEERQRGNFPDRFSGHQFPNYSSELNVNALLLGDSALYLCASSWGTDTQYFGPGTRLTVL.

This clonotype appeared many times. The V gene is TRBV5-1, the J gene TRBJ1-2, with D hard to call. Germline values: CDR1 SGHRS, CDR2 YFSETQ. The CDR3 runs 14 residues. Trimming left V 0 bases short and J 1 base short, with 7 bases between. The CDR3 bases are TGCGCCAGCAGCTTGGCGGCCGATAACTATGGCTACACCTTC. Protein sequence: CASSLAADNYGYTF.

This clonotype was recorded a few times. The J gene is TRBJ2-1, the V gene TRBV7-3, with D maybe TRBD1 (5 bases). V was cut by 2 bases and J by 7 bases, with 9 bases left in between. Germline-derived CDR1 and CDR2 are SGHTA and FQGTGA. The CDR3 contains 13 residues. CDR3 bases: TGTGCCAGCAGCTTAGGCAGGGCTAATGAGCAGTTCTTC. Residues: CASSLGRANEQFF.

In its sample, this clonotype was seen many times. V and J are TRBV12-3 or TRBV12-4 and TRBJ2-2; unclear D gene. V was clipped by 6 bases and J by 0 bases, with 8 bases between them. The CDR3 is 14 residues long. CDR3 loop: CASRGSANTGELFF. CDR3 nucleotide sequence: TGTGCCAGCAGAGGATCAGCGAACACCGGGGAGCTGTTTTTT.

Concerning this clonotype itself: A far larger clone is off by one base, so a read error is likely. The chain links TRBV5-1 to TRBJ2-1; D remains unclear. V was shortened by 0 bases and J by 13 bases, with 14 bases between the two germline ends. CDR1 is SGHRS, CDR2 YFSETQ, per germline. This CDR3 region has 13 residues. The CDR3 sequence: CASSLGEGETQFF. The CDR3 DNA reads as TGCGCCAGCAGCTTGGGGGAAGGAGAGACCCAGTTCTTC.

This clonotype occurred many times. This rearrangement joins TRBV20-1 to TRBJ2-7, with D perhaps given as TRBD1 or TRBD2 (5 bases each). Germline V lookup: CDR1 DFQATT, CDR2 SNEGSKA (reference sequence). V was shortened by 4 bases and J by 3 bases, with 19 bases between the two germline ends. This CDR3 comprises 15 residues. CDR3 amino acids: CSATDPGRADYEQYF. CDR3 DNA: TGCAGTGCTACAGATCCGGGACGGGCTGACTACGAGCAGTACTTC.

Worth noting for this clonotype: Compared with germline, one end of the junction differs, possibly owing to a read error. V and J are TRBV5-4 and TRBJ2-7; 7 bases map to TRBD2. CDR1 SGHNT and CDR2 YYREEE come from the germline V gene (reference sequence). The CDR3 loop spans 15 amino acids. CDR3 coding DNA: TGCGCCAGCAGCTCAAATCTAGCGGCGACGTACGAGCAGTACTTC. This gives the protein CASSSNLAATYEQYF.

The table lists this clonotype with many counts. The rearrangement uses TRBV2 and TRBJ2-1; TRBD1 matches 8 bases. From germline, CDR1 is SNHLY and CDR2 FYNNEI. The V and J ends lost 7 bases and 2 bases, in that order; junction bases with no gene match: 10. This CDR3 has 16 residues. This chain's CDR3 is CASTSPGQVTYNEQFF. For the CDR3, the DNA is TGTGCCAGCACCTCTCCGGGACAGGTCACCTACAATGAGCAGTTCTTC.

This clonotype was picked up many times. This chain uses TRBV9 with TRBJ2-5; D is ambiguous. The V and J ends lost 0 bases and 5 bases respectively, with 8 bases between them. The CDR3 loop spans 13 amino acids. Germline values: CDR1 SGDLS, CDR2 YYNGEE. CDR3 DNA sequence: TGTGCCAGCAGCGTAGTGGGCGACGAGACCCAGTACTTC. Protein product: CASSVVGDETQYF.

CDR3: CASRGTGDNQPQHF. CDR3 sequence (DNA): TGTGCCAGCAGGGGGACAGGTGACAATCAGCCCCAGCATTTT. The genes are TRBV28 and TRBJ1-5, with 8 bases identical to TRBD1. Trimming removed 6 bases from V and 3 bases from J; junction bases left unmatched: 4. Per germline, CDR1 MDHEN and CDR2 SYDVKM. This CDR3 is built from 14 residues.

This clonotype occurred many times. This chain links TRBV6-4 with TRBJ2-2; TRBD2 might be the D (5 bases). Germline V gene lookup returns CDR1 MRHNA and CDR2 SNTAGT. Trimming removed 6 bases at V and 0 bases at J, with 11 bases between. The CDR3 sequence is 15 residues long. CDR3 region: CASSGEGTNTGELFF. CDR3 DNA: TGTGCCAGCAGCGGGGAAGGGACGAACACCGGGGAGCTGTTTTTT.

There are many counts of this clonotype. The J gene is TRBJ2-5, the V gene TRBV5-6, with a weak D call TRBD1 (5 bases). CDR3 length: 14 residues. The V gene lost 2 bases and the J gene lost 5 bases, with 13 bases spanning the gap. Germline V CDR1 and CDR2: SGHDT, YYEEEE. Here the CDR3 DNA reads TGTGCCAGCAGCTTACCCCAGGGTGGTGAGACCCAGTACTTC. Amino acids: CASSLPQGGETQYF.

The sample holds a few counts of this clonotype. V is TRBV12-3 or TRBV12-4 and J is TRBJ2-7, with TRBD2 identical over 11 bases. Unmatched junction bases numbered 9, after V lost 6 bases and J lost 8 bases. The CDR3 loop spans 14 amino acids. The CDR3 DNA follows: TGTGCCAGCAGAATAACCGGGACTAGCGGCAAGCAGTACTTC. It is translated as CASRITGTSGKQYF.

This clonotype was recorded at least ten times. This CDR3 is CATSGNREAYEQYF. The CDR3 DNA sequence: TGTGCCACCAGTGGTAACAGGGAGGCCTACGAGCAGTACTTC. The chain combines TRBV24-1 with TRBJ2-7, with D perhaps given as TRBD1 or TRBD2 (6 bases each). Germline assignment: CDR1 KGHDR and CDR2 SFDVKD. This CDR3 is built from 14 residues. V dropped 5 bases and J dropped 2 bases, with 12 bases sitting between them.

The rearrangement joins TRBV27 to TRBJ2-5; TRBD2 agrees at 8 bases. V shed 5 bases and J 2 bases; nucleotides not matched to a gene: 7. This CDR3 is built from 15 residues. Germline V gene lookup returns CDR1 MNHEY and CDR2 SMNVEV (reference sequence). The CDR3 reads CASSPRSGSQETQYF. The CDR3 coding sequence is TGTGCCAGCAGTCCCCGAAGCGGGAGTCAAGAGACCCAGTACTTC.

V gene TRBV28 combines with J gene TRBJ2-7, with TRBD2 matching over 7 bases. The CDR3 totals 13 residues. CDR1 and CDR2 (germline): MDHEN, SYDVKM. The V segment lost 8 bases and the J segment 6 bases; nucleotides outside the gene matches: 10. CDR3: CASGLSGEGEQYF. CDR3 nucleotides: TGTGCCAGCGGCCTTTCGGGGGAGGGCGAGCAGTACTTC.

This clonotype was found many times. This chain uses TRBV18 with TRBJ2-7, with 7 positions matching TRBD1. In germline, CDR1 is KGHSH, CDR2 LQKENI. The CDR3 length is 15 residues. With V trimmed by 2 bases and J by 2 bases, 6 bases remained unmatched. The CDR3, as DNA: TGTGCCAGCTCACCATTCGGACAGGCCACCTACGAGCAGTACTTC. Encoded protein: CASSPFGQATYEQYF.